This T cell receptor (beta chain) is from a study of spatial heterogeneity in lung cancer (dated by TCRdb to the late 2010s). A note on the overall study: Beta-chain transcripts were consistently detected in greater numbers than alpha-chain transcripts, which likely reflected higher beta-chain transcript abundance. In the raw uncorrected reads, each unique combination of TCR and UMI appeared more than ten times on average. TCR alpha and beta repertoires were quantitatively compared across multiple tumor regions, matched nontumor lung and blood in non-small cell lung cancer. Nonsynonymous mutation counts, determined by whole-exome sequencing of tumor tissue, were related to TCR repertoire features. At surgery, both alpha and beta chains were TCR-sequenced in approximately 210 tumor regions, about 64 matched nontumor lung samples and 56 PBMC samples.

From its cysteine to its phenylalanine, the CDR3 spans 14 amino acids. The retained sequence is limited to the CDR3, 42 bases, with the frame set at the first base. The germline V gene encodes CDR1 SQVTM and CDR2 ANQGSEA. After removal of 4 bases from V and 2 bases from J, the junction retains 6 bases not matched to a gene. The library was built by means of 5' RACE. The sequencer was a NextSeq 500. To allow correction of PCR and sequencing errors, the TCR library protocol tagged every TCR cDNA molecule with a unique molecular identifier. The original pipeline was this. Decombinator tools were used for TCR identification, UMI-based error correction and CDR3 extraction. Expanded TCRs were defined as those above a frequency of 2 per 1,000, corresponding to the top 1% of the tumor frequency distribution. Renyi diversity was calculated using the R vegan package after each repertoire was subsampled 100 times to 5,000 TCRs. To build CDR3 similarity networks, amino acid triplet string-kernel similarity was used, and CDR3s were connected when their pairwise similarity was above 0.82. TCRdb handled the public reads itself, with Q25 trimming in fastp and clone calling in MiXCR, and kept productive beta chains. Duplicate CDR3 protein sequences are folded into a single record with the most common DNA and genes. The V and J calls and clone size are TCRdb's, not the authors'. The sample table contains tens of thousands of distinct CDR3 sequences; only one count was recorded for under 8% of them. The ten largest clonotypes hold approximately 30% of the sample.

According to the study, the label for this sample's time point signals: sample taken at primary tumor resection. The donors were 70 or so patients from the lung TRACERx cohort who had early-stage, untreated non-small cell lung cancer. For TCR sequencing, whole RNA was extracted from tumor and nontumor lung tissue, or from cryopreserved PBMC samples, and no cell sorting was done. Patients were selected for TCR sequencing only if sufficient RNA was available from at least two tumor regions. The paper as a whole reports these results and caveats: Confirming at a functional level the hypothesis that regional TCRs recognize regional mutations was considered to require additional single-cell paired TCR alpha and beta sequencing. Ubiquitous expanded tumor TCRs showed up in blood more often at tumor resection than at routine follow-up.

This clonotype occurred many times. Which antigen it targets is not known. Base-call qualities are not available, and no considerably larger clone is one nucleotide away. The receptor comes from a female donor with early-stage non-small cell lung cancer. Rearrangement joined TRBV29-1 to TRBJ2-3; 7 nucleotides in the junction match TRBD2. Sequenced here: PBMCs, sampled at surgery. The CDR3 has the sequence CSVAGLAVTDTQYF. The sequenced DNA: TGCAGCGTTGCGGGTCTAGCGGTCACAGATACGCAGTATTTT.